This T cell receptor (gamma chain) was obtained from a study of gamma-delta T cells after stem cell transplantation. TCRdb re-processed the RT-PCR reads via CATT. Of several hundred gamma-chain clones in the sample, 2.5% to 3% were seen once. From germline, CDR1 is EGSTGY and CDR2 YDSYTSSV. The CDR3 contains 13 residues. This clone was seen a handful of times. This DNA's translation differs at residue 9 from TCRdb's protein, which comes from a much larger clone; a read error is likely, and the protein shown is translated from the DNA. The chain combines TRGV4 with TRGJ1 or TRGJ2. The TCR was taken from a human donor. It is not recorded whose cells these are; they may come from a transplant donor. The sequenced material came from gamma-delta T cells. CDR3 in DNA: TGTGCCACCTGGGATGCGGATTATTTTAAGAAACTCTTT. Translation gives CATWDADYFKKLF.